Only a few counts were recorded for the clone carrying this T cell receptor (beta chain). Antigen specificity is unknown. Germline CDR1 and CDR2: SGHKS and YYEKEE (reference sequence). Trimming left V 7 bases short and J 10 bases short, with 14 bases between. The length of the CDR3 is 11 residues. The second PCR ran about 6 to 12 cycles with a sample-barcoded 5' primer and J-beta primers. Each sample yielded at least 3 million CDR3-containing paired-end reads. TCRdb re-derived calls from the 5' RACE reads in MiXCR, one entry per CDR3 protein. The sample gives under 1,100,000 distinct CDR3 sequences, roughly a quarter of which show up once; about 0.72% is in the top ten. The sample is drawn from a study of blood T cells in healthy people across ages. Study-level findings and limits: Per million T cells, the diversity of TCR beta decreased roughly linearly as age advanced.

In addition, the sample was reused for a study of T cells of mothers and their children. That source notes: Reads recorded for TCR beta CDR3 numbered over 9 million per mother and around 3 million per child. Related mother-child pairs showed slightly, non-significantly higher overlap than unrelated pairs.

This TCR derives from a girl aged 2-10 years in good health. Sample: blood. The chain links TRBV5-5 to TRBJ1-2; D is undetermined. The DNA of the CDR3 is TGTGCCAGCCGAGGACCCGGCAACTACACCTTC. This codes for CASRGPGNYTF. Combining the CDR3 with reference TRBV5-5 and TRBJ1-2 gives the whole variable domain DAGVTQSPTHLIKTRGQQVTLRCSPISGHKSVSWYQQVLGQGPQFIFQYYEKEERGRGNFPDRFSARQFPNYSSELNVNALLLGDSALYLCASRGPGNYTFGSGTRLTVV.